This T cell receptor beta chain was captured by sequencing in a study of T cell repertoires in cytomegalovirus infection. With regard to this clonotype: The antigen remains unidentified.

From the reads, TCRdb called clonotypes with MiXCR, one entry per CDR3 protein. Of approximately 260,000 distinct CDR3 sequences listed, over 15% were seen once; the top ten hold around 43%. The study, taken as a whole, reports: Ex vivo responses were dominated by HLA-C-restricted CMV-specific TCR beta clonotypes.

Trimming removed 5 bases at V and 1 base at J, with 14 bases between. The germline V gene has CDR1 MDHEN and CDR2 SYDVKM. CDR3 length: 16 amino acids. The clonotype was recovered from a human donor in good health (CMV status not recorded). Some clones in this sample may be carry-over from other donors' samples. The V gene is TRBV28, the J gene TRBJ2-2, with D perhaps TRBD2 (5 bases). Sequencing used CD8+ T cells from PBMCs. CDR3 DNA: TGTGCCAGCAGTGACCCCGGGATCCTGAACACCGGGGAGCTGTTTTTT. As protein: CASSDPGILNTGELFF.